Shown below are 18 T cell receptor beta chains from a single sample sequenced in a study of blood T cell repertoires in COVID-19. TCRdb keeps only in-frame clones here, not all; method: immunoSEQ multiplex PCR. Of approximately 70,000 clones listed, more than 75% are singletons. Sequenced input: peripheral blood. These receptors were collected from a woman in her seventies with acute or convalescent COVID-19.

The chain couples TRBV6-2 or TRBV6-3 to TRBJ2-2; 7 nucleotides align to TRBD1. V lost 0 bases, J lost 4 bases, and 2 bases stayed unmatched. Looked up from germline, CDR1 is MNHEY and CDR2 is SVGEGT. The CDR3 extends over 15 amino acids. CDR3 amino acids: CASSYSDRVTGELFF. In DNA, the CDR3 is TGTGCCAGCAGTTACTCCGACAGGGTCACCGGGGAGCTGTTTTTT.

The chain links TRBV5-5 to TRBJ2-1; weak D call: TRBD1 (5 bases). V was clipped by 2 bases and J by 8 bases, with 11 bases between them. CDR3 length: 13 amino acids. CDR1 and CDR2 from the germline V gene are SGHKS and YYEKEE (reference sequence). As DNA, the CDR3 is TGTGCCAGCAGCTTACAGGTTCGGGATGAGCAGTTCTTC. The encoded protein is CASSLQVRDEQFF.

The V gene is TRBV5-6, the J gene TRBJ1-1; D is ambiguous. This CDR3 has 18 residues. Per the germline V gene, CDR1 is SGHDT and CDR2 is YYEEEE. With 0 bases removed from V and 7 bases from J, the gap between germline ends came to 25 bases. CDR3 sequence reads: CASSLVSGIPFMEGEAFF. The CDR3 region has the DNA TGTGCCAGCAGCTTGGTGTCAGGTATACCGTTCATGGAGGGTGAAGCTTTCTTT.

The chain employs TRBV7-2 and TRBJ2-3; TRBD2 agrees at 7 bases. CDR1 SGHTA and CDR2 FQGNSA come from the germline V gene. The CDR3 has 18 residues. Unmatched junction bases numbered 16, after V lost 1 base and J lost 6 bases. CDR3 DNA sequence: TGTGCCAGCAGCTTAGTGGTACCTAGCGGTTCTAACAAGGATACGCAGTATTTT. Protein product: CASSLVVPSGSNKDTQYF.

Written as DNA, the CDR3 is TGCGCCAGCAGCTTCGACAGGGGTACTGAAGCTTTCTTT. Encoded protein: CASSFDRGTEAFF. The chain couples TRBV5-1 to TRBJ1-1; the match to TRBD1 covers 8 bases. V dropped 2 bases and J dropped 5; count of bases not matched to a gene: 2. The CDR3 loop spans 13 amino acids. Germline V gene lookup returns CDR1 SGHRS and CDR2 YFSETQ.

Only one count was recorded for this clone. The gene calls are TRBV3-1 (or the pseudogene TRBV3-2) and TRBJ2-2; TRBD2 might be the D (6 bases). Trimming left V 4 bases short and J 7 bases short, with 16 bases between. The CDR3 loop spans 15 amino acids. The germline CDR1 and CDR2 sequences are LGHDT and YNNKEL (reference sequence). CDR3 coding DNA: TGTGCCAGCAGCCGCGGGGACGGCTCGGGCGGGGAGCTGTTTTTT. The encoded protein is CASSRGDGSGGELFF.

V gene TRBV19 combines with J gene TRBJ2-1; 8 positions agree with TRBD1. V was clipped by 7 bases and J by 7 bases; unmatched bases: 9. Per germline, CDR1 LNHDA and CDR2 SQIVND (reference sequence). This CDR3 is 14 amino acids long. CDR3 residues: CASTPPGQVNEQFF. CDR3 nucleotides: TGTGCCAGTACCCCGCCGGGACAGGTTAATGAGCAGTTCTTC.

V is TRBV5-4 and J is TRBJ1-4; no firm D call. CDR1 SGHNT and CDR2 YYREEE come from the germline V gene (reference sequence). The V and J ends lost 4 bases and 3 bases respectively, with 22 bases between them. The CDR3 extends over 18 amino acids. This CDR3 reads CASSPEPWGVGANEKLFF. CDR3 nucleotide sequence: TGTGCCAGCAGCCCAGAACCCTGGGGTGTCGGGGCTAATGAAAAACTGTTTTTT.

The chain employs TRBV2 and TRBJ2-7; TRBD1 aligns across 8 bases. Germline CDR1 SNHLY, CDR2 FYNNEI. The trim removed 2 bases at V and 2 bases at J, leaving 2 bases unmatched. The CDR3 totals 14 residues. CDR3 residues: CASSESRGPYEQYF. DNA for the CDR3: TGTGCCAGCAGTGAAAGCAGGGGGCCCTACGAGCAGTACTTC.

In its sample, this clone was seen a few times. The chain couples TRBV5-1 to TRBJ2-1; 8 positions agree with TRBD2. Trimming took 1 base from V and 6 from J; bases not matched to a gene: 9. CDR3 length: 16 amino acids. CDR1 is SGHRS and CDR2 is YFSETQ in the germline V gene. In DNA form, the CDR3 reads TGCGCCAGCAGCTTGATAGGTAGCGGGGAATTCAATGAGCAGTTCTTC. It yields the protein CASSLIGSGEFNEQFF. Looking up the rest from reference TRBV5-1 and TRBJ2-1 gives the full variable domain: KAGVTQTPRYLIKTRGQQVTLSCSPISGHRSVSWYQQTPGQGLQFLFEYFSETQRNKGNFPGRFSGRQFSNSRSEMNVSTLELGDSALYLCASSLIGSGEFNEQFFGPGTRLTVL.

The chain recombines TRBV27 with TRBJ2-1; TRBD2 aligns across 10 bases. The V and J ends lost 5 bases and 8 bases, in that order; junction bases with no gene match: 9. Germline loops: CDR1 MNHEY, CDR2 SMNVEV (reference sequence). CDR3 size: 15 residues. This CDR3 is CASSPHSSGGYEQFF. The CDR3 nucleotides read TGTGCCAGCAGTCCTCACTCTAGCGGGGGCTATGAGCAGTTCTTC.

The chain uses TRBV30 and TRBJ2-7, with D possibly TRBD2 on 6 matching bases. The germline V gene encodes CDR1 GTSNPN and CDR2 SVGIG (reference sequence). CDR3 length: 14 amino acids. With 2 bases removed from V and 3 bases from J, the gap between germline ends came to 14 bases. CDR3 in DNA: TGTGCCTGGAGTCCGGAGGGGCCGAGCTACGAGCAGTACTTC. Protein sequence: CAWSPEGPSYEQYF.

V is TRBV3-1 (or the pseudogene TRBV3-2) and J is TRBJ2-7; 7 bases match TRBD1. This CDR3 contains 12 residues. Germline CDR1 reads LGHDT; CDR2 reads YNNKEL (reference sequence). V lost 1 base to trimming and J lost 6 bases; unmatched junction nucleotides: 0. Here the CDR3 reads CASSQGQGEQYF. CDR3 DNA sequence: TGTGCCAGCAGCCAAGGACAGGGCGAGCAGTACTTC.

V and J are TRBV19 and TRBJ1-5, with a weak D call TRBD1 (6 bases). Germline V gene lookup returns CDR1 LNHDA and CDR2 SQIVND (reference sequence). The CDR3 loop spans 14 amino acids. V shed 5 bases and J shed 3 bases, with 11 bases lying between them. The CDR3 nucleotides are TGTGCCAGTAGTGAACAGGGAATCAATCAGCCCCAGCATTTT. Its translation: CASSEQGINQPQHF. The whole variable domain, filled in from reference TRBV19 and TRBJ1-5, reads DGGITQSPKYLFRKEGQNVTLSCEQNLNHDAMYWYRQDPGQGLRLIYYSQIVNDFQKGDIAEGYSVSREKKESFPLTVTSAQKNPTAFYLCASSEQGINQPQHFGDGTRLSIL.

This clone turned up a few times. V is TRBV5-5 and J is TRBJ1-2; 10 positions agree with TRBD1. Trimming took 0 bases from V and 3 from J; bases not matched to a gene: 5. CDR1 SGHKS and CDR2 YYEKEE come from the germline V gene (reference sequence). The CDR3 contains 16 residues. The CDR3 DNA follows: TGTGCCAGCAGCTTGGCCTCTGGACAGGGGGACTATGGCTACACCTTC. The encoded protein is CASSLASGQGDYGYTF.

The CDR3 region is CASSFLAGGYEQYF. As DNA, the CDR3 is TGTGCCAGCAGCTTCTTGGCGGGAGGGTACGAGCAGTACTTC. The gene calls are TRBV11-2 and TRBJ2-7; TRBD2 matches at 9 bases. V lost 3 bases, J lost 4 bases, and 4 bases stayed unmatched. The CDR3 contains 14 residues. The germline V gene encodes CDR1 SGHAT and CDR2 FQNNGV.

The chain couples TRBV14 to TRBJ2-5; the match to TRBD1 covers 7 bases. This CDR3 is built from 13 residues. Germline V CDR1 and CDR2: SGHDN, FVKESK. Losses at the gene ends were 2 bases for V and 5 bases for J; bases not matched to a gene: 2. Written as DNA, the CDR3 is TGTGCCAGCAGCCAAATCAGGGGGGAGACCCAGTACTTC. Encoded protein: CASSQIRGETQYF.

The chain joins TRBV10-3 to TRBJ2-3; 15 bases line up with TRBD2. V gave up 6 bases and J gave up 2 bases; unmatched junction bases: 3. CDR3 length equals 16 residues. Germline CDR1 is ENHRY and CDR2 is SYGVKD. This CDR3 is CAIRGTSGGNTDTQYF. In DNA, the CDR3 is TGTGCCATCAGGGGGACTAGCGGGGGGAACACAGATACGCAGTATTTT.